The 31 T cell receptor beta chains below come from one sample, sequenced in a study of cytomegalovirus exposure and HLA in healthy donors. Profiled with immunoSEQ multiplex PCR; TCRdb holds only in-frame clones, not every one. The repertoire has some 330,000 clones, approximately 90% of them found once; the top ten carry over 0.8%. The sequenced sample was PBMCs. All receptors come from a woman aged 18-29 years in good health and CMV-seronegative.

The chain combines TRBV7-9 with TRBJ2-1; 10 bases are shared with TRBD2. CDR1 is SEHNR, CDR2 FQNEAQ, per germline (reference sequence). J gave up 8 bases and V 1 base, and 5 bases lay outside the gene matches. The CDR3 covers 15 residues. As DNA, the CDR3 is TGTGCCAGCAGCTTAGGACTAGCGGGTGCCGATGAGCAGTTCTTC. Amino acid sequence: CASSLGLAGADEQFF. The full variable domain, in which reference TRBV7-9 and TRBJ2-1 provide the parts outside the CDR3, is DTGVSQNPRHKITKRGQNVTFRCDPISEHNRLYWYRQTLGQGPEFLTYFQNEAQLEKSRLLSDRFSAERPKGSFSTLEIQRTEQGDSAMYLCASSLGLAGADEQFFGPGTRLTVL.

This chain links TRBV27 with TRBJ2-3; possibly TRBD1 for D (6 bases). Germline V gene lookup returns CDR1 MNHEY and CDR2 SMNVEV (reference sequence). The V end lost 5 bases, the J end lost 1 base, and 16 bases lay between the germline ends. The CDR3 has 16 amino acids. Here the CDR3 DNA reads TGTGCCAGCAGTCGCGAACCAGGGGTACGCACAGATACGCAGTATTTT. It specifies CASSREPGVRTDTQYF.

The chain combines TRBV13 with TRBJ2-1; 11 bases align to TRBD2. In germline, CDR1 is PRHDT, CDR2 FYEKMQ (reference sequence). The V gene end was trimmed by 1 base and the J gene end by 7 bases; junction bases not matched to a gene: 0. CDR3 length equals 14 residues. CDR3 nucleotide sequence: TGTGCCAGCAGCTTAGTAGCGGGAGGGAATGAGCAGTTCTTC. It encodes CASSLVAGGNEQFF. Using reference TRBV13 and TRBJ2-1 for the parts outside the CDR3, the full variable domain is AAGVIQSPRHLIKEKRETATLKCYPIPRHDTVYWYQQGPGQDPQFLISFYEKMQSDKGSIPDRFSAQQFSDYHSELNMSSLELGDSALYFCASSLVAGGNEQFFGPGTRLTVL.

The chain employs TRBV25-1 and TRBJ2-5; 10 bases map to TRBD2. Germline V gene sequence: CDR1 MGHDK, CDR2 SYGVNS. CDR3 length: 14 amino acids. With 2 bases clipped from V and 13 bases from J, the junction kept 10 bases outside the gene matches. The CDR3: CASSEQTSGDFWYF. CDR3 nucleotides: TGTGCCAGCAGTGAACAAACTAGCGGGGATTTTTGGTACTTC. Filled out from reference TRBV25-1 and TRBJ2-5, the complete variable domain reads EADIYQTPRYLVIGTGKKITLECSQTMGHDKMYWYQQDPGMELHLIHYSYGVNSTEKGDLSSESTVSRIRTEHFPLTLESARPSHTSQYLCASSEQTSGDFWYFGPGTRLLVL.

The chain is built from TRBV28 and TRBJ2-7, with 9 nucleotides matching TRBD1. The CDR3 is 16 residues long. Germline lookup yields CDR1 MDHEN and CDR2 SYDVKM. After removal of 4 bases from V and 3 bases from J, the junction contained 10 bases not matched to a gene. This CDR3 is CASSSTGQGSGYEQYF. In DNA form, the CDR3 reads TGTGCCAGCAGTTCAACCGGACAGGGGAGCGGCTACGAGCAGTACTTC.

This chain connects TRBV28 to TRBJ2-2; 7 bases line up with TRBD2. The CDR3 contains 14 residues. The V gene end was trimmed by 5 bases and the J gene end by 1 base; junction bases not matched to a gene: 1. Germline V gives CDR1 MDHEN, CDR2 SYDVKM. CDR3 DNA: TGTGCCAGCAGTCCTAGCGGGAACACCGGGGAGCTGTTTTTT. It is translated as CASSPSGNTGELFF.

This clone has a handful of counts. V gene TRBV7-9 combines with J gene TRBJ2-1, with unresolved D. Trimming left V 5 bases short and J 0 bases short, with 8 bases between. The CDR3 totals 14 residues. Germline V lookup: CDR1 SEHNR, CDR2 FQNEAQ (reference sequence). The chain's CDR3 is CASSPMSSYNEQFF. CDR3 DNA: TGTGCCAGCAGCCCCATGAGCTCCTACAATGAGCAGTTCTTC. Full variable domain (outside the CDR3, taken from reference TRBV7-9 and TRBJ2-1): DTGVSQNPRHKITKRGQNVTFRCDPISEHNRLYWYRQTLGQGPEFLTYFQNEAQLEKSRLLSDRFSAERPKGSFSTLEIQRTEQGDSAMYLCASSPMSSYNEQFFGPGTRLTVL.

Only one count was recorded for this clone. This chain joins TRBV7-2 and TRBJ2-1; 13 bases are a match to TRBD2. Germline CDR1 SGHTA, CDR2 FQGNSA. Trimming removed 2 bases from V and 7 bases from J; junction bases left unmatched: 8. The CDR3 runs 17 residues. The CDR3 nucleotides are TGTGCCAGCAGCTTATCTACTAGCGGGAGGGGTGATAATGAGCAGTTCTTC. Residues: CASSLSTSGRGDNEQFF.

The chain combines TRBV15 with TRBJ2-7, with 8 positions matching TRBD2. Germline CDR1 is LNHNV and CDR2 is YYDKDF (reference sequence). V lost 9 bases and J lost 2; bases outside the gene matches: 12. The length of the CDR3 is 15 residues. CDR3 in DNA: TGTGCCACAGCAACTAGCGGCCCCCTCCCCTACGAGCAGTACTTC. This translates into CATATSGPLPYEQYF.

This clone was seen only once. Other DNA sequences in this specimen translate into the identical CDR3. V gene TRBV5-1 combines with J gene TRBJ2-5; no clear D gene. The germline V gene encodes CDR1 SGHRS and CDR2 YFSETQ. The CDR3 consists of 13 residues. Trimming shortened V by 0 bases and J by 4 bases, and 7 bases separated the two germline ends. The CDR3 spells CASSLAGGETQYF. The CDR3 DNA sequence: TGCGCCAGCAGCTTGGCCGGTGGAGAGACCCAGTACTTC.

The rearrangement links TRBV27 to TRBJ2-7; 8 bases map to TRBD2. The junction had 8 bases not matched to a gene; V was cut back by 6 bases and J by 1 base. This CDR3 spans 15 amino acids. Germline V gene data show CDR1 as MNHEY and CDR2 as SMNVEV (reference sequence). CDR3 nucleotide sequence: TGTGCCAGCAGACCTAGACTAGCGACGTCCTACGAGCAGTACTTC. This codes for CASRPRLATSYEQYF.

The chain combines TRBV28 with TRBJ1-5; D not certain. The germline V gene encodes CDR1 MDHEN and CDR2 SYDVKM. This CDR3 region has 14 residues. Trimming removed 2 bases from V and 1 base from J, with 6 bases in between. The CDR3 DNA reads as TGTGCCAGCAGTTTAGGCCCCAGCAATCAGCCCCAGCATTTT. Its translation: CASSLGPSNQPQHF.

The chain couples TRBV28 to TRBJ2-7; the D is unclear. Germline assignment: CDR1 MDHEN and CDR2 SYDVKM. The CDR3 sequence is 15 residues long. V lost 0 bases, J lost 2 bases, and 11 bases lay in between. The CDR3 nucleotides read TGTGCCAGCAGTTTATGGCGGATAACCACCTACGAGCAGTACTTC. Protein product: CASSLWRITTYEQYF.

This clone was recorded once. The gene calls are TRBV5-1 and TRBJ2-7; 8 nucleotides align to TRBD1. Per the germline V gene, CDR1 is SGHRS and CDR2 is YFSETQ. Germline trimming cut 4 bases from V and 3 bases from J; bases unmatched to any gene: 6. This CDR3 has 14 amino acids. In nucleotides, the CDR3 is TGCGCCAGCAGCGGACAGGGACAGAACTACGAGCAGTACTTC. This gives the protein CASSGQGQNYEQYF.

The genes are TRBV5-4 and TRBJ1-5; 11 nucleotides match TRBD1. The CDR3 is made up of 15 amino acids. CDR1 and CDR2 from the germline V gene are SGHNT and YYREEE (reference sequence). J was trimmed by 3 bases and V by 4 bases; bases with no gene match: 3. CDR3 amino acids: CASSGGQGDNQPQHF. The CDR3, as DNA: TGTGCCAGCAGCGGGGGACAGGGGGACAATCAGCCCCAGCATTTT. Full variable domain (outside the CDR3, taken from reference TRBV5-4 and TRBJ1-5): ETGVTQSPTHLIKTRGQQVTLRCSSQSGHNTVSWYQQALGQGPQFIFQYYREEENGRGNFPPRFSGLQFPNYSSELNVNALELDDSALYLCASSGGQGDNQPQHFGDGTRLSIL.

The rearrangement links TRBV6-5 to TRBJ2-7; TRBD2 might be the D (7 bases). V gave up 0 bases and J gave up 5 bases, with 14 bases separating them. This CDR3 region has 15 residues. Per germline, CDR1 MNHEY and CDR2 SVGAGI. Here the CDR3 reads CASSYSTGGMHEQYF. In DNA, the CDR3 is TGTGCCAGCAGTTACTCGACGGGGGGCATGCACGAGCAGTACTTC.

The table lists this clone with a few counts. The chain recombines TRBV2 with TRBJ2-7, with 13 nucleotides matching TRBD2. Per germline, CDR1 SNHLY and CDR2 FYNNEI. Trimming cost V 4 bases and J 13 bases; bases outside gene matches: 4. The CDR3 runs 12 residues. DNA for the CDR3: TGTGCCAGCAGTGCGGGGACTAGCGGGATCTACTTC. The encoded protein is CASSAGTSGIYF.

This rearrangement joins TRBV2 to TRBJ2-3, with D perhaps TRBD2 (7 bases). The CDR3 is 15 residues long. The V and J ends lost 6 bases and 3 bases respectively, with 16 bases between them. The germline V gene encodes CDR1 SNHLY and CDR2 FYNNEI. The DNA for the CDR3 is TGTGCCAGCAGCCTGGAGGGGGGGCTTACAGATACGCAGTATTTT. This gives the protein CASSLEGGLTDTQYF.

This clone was picked up many times. The rearrangement joins TRBV5-1 to TRBJ1-2; 7 bases agree with TRBD1. Germline V gives CDR1 SGHRS, CDR2 YFSETQ. The CDR3 runs 14 residues. J gave up 8 bases and V 4 bases, and 11 bases lay outside the gene matches. The DNA for the CDR3 is TGCGCCAGCAGCAAAGACAGGGAAGGAGGAGGCTACACCTTC. As protein: CASSKDREGGGYTF.

This chain uses TRBV5-1 with TRBJ1-1; TRBD1 matches 10 bases. This CDR3 spans 15 amino acids. V lost 4 bases, J lost 3 bases, and 6 bases stayed unmatched. Looked up from germline, CDR1 is SGHRS and CDR2 is YFSETQ. The CDR3 DNA follows: TGCGCCAGCAGCGAAATGACAGGGGGCCACACTGAAGCTTTCTTT. It codes for CASSEMTGGHTEAFF.

This clone has just a few counts. This chain links TRBV9 with TRBJ1-4, with D tentatively TRBD1 (6 bases). The germline CDR1 and CDR2 sequences are SGDLS and YYNGEE. This CDR3 region has 15 residues. The V end was cut by 3 bases, the J end by 10 bases, with 19 bases between. The CDR3 is CASSERDTPTGKLFF. In DNA form, the CDR3 reads TGTGCCAGCAGCGAGAGGGACACCCCAACTGGAAAACTGTTTTTT.

The V gene is TRBV28, the J gene TRBJ2-1; maybe TRBD2 (6 bases). This CDR3 has 15 residues. Per germline, CDR1 MDHEN and CDR2 SYDVKM. Trimming shortened V by 7 bases and J by 1 base, and 14 bases separated the two germline ends. CDR3 residues: CASTPGGGSYNEQFF. In nucleotides, the CDR3 is TGTGCCAGCACCCCGGGCGGAGGGTCCTACAATGAGCAGTTCTTC.

The CDR3 protein is CASSSGLAGGPLQNEQFF. As DNA, the CDR3 is TGTGCCAGCAGCTCGGGACTAGCGGGAGGTCCCCTCCAGAATGAGCAGTTCTTC. The chain combines TRBV5-4 with TRBJ2-1, with TRBD2 matching over 15 bases. This CDR3 contains 18 residues. In germline, CDR1 is SGHNT, CDR2 YYREEE (reference sequence). Trimming at V came to 3 bases and at J to 7 bases, leaving 11 bases not matched to a gene.

J is TRBJ2-3 and V is TRBV28, with 9 bases fitting TRBD2. Germline CDR1 reads MDHEN; CDR2 reads SYDVKM. CDR3 size: 14 residues. J gave up 6 bases and V 7 bases, and 8 bases lay outside the gene matches. CDR3 sequence reads: CASIPSGRPDTQYF. As DNA, the CDR3 is TGTGCCAGCATTCCGAGCGGGAGGCCCGATACGCAGTATTTT.

This chain uses TRBV15 with TRBJ1-1, with 7 bases fitting TRBD1. In germline, CDR1 is LNHNV, CDR2 YYDKDF (reference sequence). J gave up 0 bases and V 1 base, and 8 bases lay outside the gene matches. This CDR3 has 17 residues. CDR3 protein: CATSRALLGQLNTEAFF. The CDR3 bases are TGTGCCACCAGCAGAGCTCTCCTGGGACAGTTGAACACTGAAGCTTTCTTT.

V is TRBV4-1 and J is TRBJ2-1; D is perhaps TRBD2 (5 bases). CDR3 length: 13 residues. V gave up 2 bases and J gave up 14 bases, with 16 bases separating them. Germline loops: CDR1 MGHRA, CDR2 YSYEKL. The CDR3 is CASSQQEEDPKFF. CDR3 nucleotides: TGCGCCAGCAGCCAACAGGAGGAGGACCCCAAGTTCTTC.

The V and J genes are TRBV29-1 and TRBJ2-3, with 9 bases lining up with TRBD2. The CDR3 loop spans 14 amino acids. From germline, CDR1 is SQVTM and CDR2 ANQGSEA. Trimming cost V 4 bases and J 2 bases; bases outside gene matches: 4. CDR3 region: CSVGAGGATDTQYF. Written as DNA, the CDR3 is TGCAGCGTTGGAGCGGGAGGAGCCACAGATACGCAGTATTTT.

The chain employs TRBV2 and TRBJ2-2; 12 nucleotides line up with TRBD2. The J segment lost 4 bases and the V segment lost 3 bases, leaving 6 bases of the junction unmatched. There are 17 residues in the CDR3. Germline V lookup: CDR1 SNHLY, CDR2 FYNNEI. The CDR3, as DNA: TGTGCCAGCAGTGATGAACTAGCGGGAGGTCTCACCGGGGAGCTGTTTTTT. Amino acid sequence: CASSDELAGGLTGELFF.

This sequence joins TRBV9 and TRBJ2-3; 10 bases fit TRBD1. The CDR3 is 16 residues long. CDR1 and CDR2 from the germline V gene are SGDLS and YYNGEE. Trimming took 0 bases from V and 6 from J; bases not matched to a gene: 7. The CDR3 nucleotides read TGTGCCAGCAGCGTAGACCCCGGACAGGGGGGCGATACGCAGTATTTT. It is translated as CASSVDPGQGGDTQYF.

The CDR3 nucleotides are TGTGCCATCAGCGAGGGCCCTGAGGGCTACGAGCAGTACTTC. Encoded protein: CAISEGPEGYEQYF. This chain uses TRBV10-3 with TRBJ2-7; a weak D match, TRBD2 (5 bases). The V end lost 6 bases, the J end lost 3 bases, and 15 bases lay between the germline ends. This CDR3 has 14 amino acids. Germline V gives CDR1 ENHRY, CDR2 SYGVKD.

This clone was seen a handful of times. This sequence joins TRBV7-2 and TRBJ1-2; TRBD1 is a possible D gene (5 bases). V dropped 7 bases and J dropped 6 bases, with 18 bases sitting between them. The germline V gene has CDR1 SGHTA and CDR2 FQGNSA. The CDR3 length is 14 residues. As DNA, the CDR3 is TGTGCCAGCAATTTTCCGGGGGGGACGAATGGCTACACCTTC. Translating gives CASNFPGGTNGYTF.